This entry describes one T cell receptor beta chain. The record originates from a study of blood T cell repertoires in COVID-19. Background on the study: The United States, Italy and Spain provided the acute and convalescent COVID-19 samples. Sources were T cells, B-cell-depleted T cells, or PBMCs; the material itself was cDNA or gDNA.

Authors' methods: From reference gene primer amplification, estimates of nucleated cell counts were derived. The data were produced by immunoSEQ multiplex PCR, yet TCRdb's version contains in-frame clones alone and is incomplete. The DNA was the basis for D and trimming; V, J and clone size are from that table. Of hundreds of thousands of clones detected, 88% appear once; the ten largest clones hold 9% to 9.5%. Germline V CDR1 and CDR2: PRHDT, FYEKMQ (reference sequence). V shed 8 bases, J shed 5 bases, and the junction held 4 bases outside the gene matches. The CDR3 contains 12 residues. The rearrangement links TRBV13 to TRBJ2-3; 7 nucleotides align to TRBD1. The sample comprised peripheral blood. The sequence was collected from a young man with active or convalescent COVID-19. CDR3 region: CASAPGGDTQYF. The CDR3 nucleotides are TGTGCCAGCGCCCCAGGGGGAGATACGCAGTATTTT.